The rows below give T cell receptor beta chains drawn from one sample of a study of blood T cell repertoires in COVID-19. Sequenced by immunoSEQ multiplex PCR; TCRdb stores in-frame clones only, minus some. The data show some 300,000 clones, about nine tenths seen once. Sequenced material: PBMCs or T cells enriched from blood (not recorded which). The origin of the receptors is a woman between 40 and 55 years old who had recovered from COVID-19. The CDR3 runs from the conserved cysteine through the conserved F or W. Each record gives: V gene, J gene, D gene, clone size, CDR3 DNA, CDR3 protein. The D gene is left open where the match is weak. Only part of the rows carry a size: once, few, many, or a class if the clone is expanded.

>TRBV7-2|TRBJ1-2|TRBD1|NA
TGTGCCAGCAGCTCCAGACAGGGTTCCTATGGCTACACCTTC
CASSSRQGSYGYTF
>TRBV10-1|TRBJ2-7|TRBD1|NA
TGCGCCGCGACGATGGGGACAGAAGTATCCTACGAGCAGTACTTC
CAATMGTEVSYEQYF
>TRBV27|TRBJ1-3|TRBD1|NA
TGTGCCAGCAGCTACCTTTCGACAGGGGCGCTATATTTT
CASSYLSTGALYF
>TRBV6-5|TRBJ1-5|TRBD1|NA
TGTGCCAGCAGTTACGACAGGGGAACTCAGCCCCAGCATTTT
CASSYDRGTQPQHF
>TRBV19|TRBJ1-4|NA|NA
TGTGCCAGTAGTGGGGAGCTTGCCCGTGAAAAACTGTTTTTT
CASSGELAREKLFF
>TRBV28|TRBJ1-4|NA|NA
TGTGCCAGCAGCCCGGGGGGCATTAATGAAAAACTGTTTTTT
CASSPGGINEKLFF
>TRBV24-1|TRBJ1-4|TRBD1|NA
TGTGCCACCAGTGTCCTGGGACAGGGTAATGAAAAACTGTTTTTT
CATSVLGQGNEKLFF
>TRBV11-2|TRBJ2-7|NA|few
TGTGCCAGCAGCTCCCTGGGGGGCGAGCAGTACTTC
CASSSLGGEQYF
>TRBV2|TRBJ1-6|NA|NA
TGTGCCAGCGGGGGGGATAATTCACCCCTCCACTTT
CASGGDNSPLHF
>TRBV5-1|TRBJ2-2|NA|NA
TGCGCCAGCAGCTTGGTGTCGGGGTTGAACACCGGGGAGCTGTTTTTT
CASSLVSGLNTGELFF
>TRBV20-1|TRBJ1-2|NA|NA
TGCAGTGCTCTCGACAGCTATGGCTACACCTTC
CSALDSYGYTF
>TRBV5-1|TRBJ1-2|NA|once
TGCGCCAGCAGCTCAGGGCCGAACTATGGCTACACCTTC
CASSSGPNYGYTF
>TRBV5-1|TRBJ2-1|TRBD2|NA
TGCGCCAGCAGCCCTACTAGCGGGATTTACAATGAGCAGTTCTTC
CASSPTSGIYNEQFF
>TRBV5-1|TRBJ1-2|TRBD1|NA
TGCGCCAGCAGCTCCGAGTTGTCGGGACAGGGGTACGGCTACACCTTC
CASSSELSGQGYGYTF
>TRBV9|TRBJ1-2|NA|NA
TGTGCCAGCTCATCCCAGGGTCAATTCTATGGCTACACCTTC
CASSSQGQFYGYTF
>TRBV3-1/TRBV3-2|TRBJ1-2|TRBD1|once
TGTGCCAGCAGCCCGCCTGACAGGGGGTCTGGCTACACCTTC
CASSPPDRGSGYTF
>TRBV7-9|TRBJ2-7|TRBD1|NA
TGTGCCAGCAGCTCCCGACTCGACAGGGAAGGCGAGCAGTACTTC
CASSSRLDREGEQYF
>TRBV7-2|TRBJ2-5|TRBD1|NA
TGTGCCAGCAGCTCGGACAGGGGCGAGACCCAGTACTTC
CASSSDRGETQYF
>TRBV27|TRBJ1-5|NA|NA
TGTGCCAGCAGTTTATCCTGGCAGGCCAATCAGCCCCAGCATTTT
CASSLSWQANQPQHF
>TRBV5-1|TRBJ1-2|TRBD1|NA
TGCGCCAGCAGCTTGGGCCAGGGGGGCTATGGCTACACCTTC
CASSLGQGGYGYTF
>TRBV3-1/TRBV3-2|TRBJ1-2|NA|NA
TGTGCCAGCAGCCAAGACTCGGGGGATGATGGCTACACCTTC
CASSQDSGDDGYTF
>TRBV2|TRBJ1-1|NA|NA
TGTGCCAGCAGTGGCAGGGAAACCTCGAACACTGAAGCTTTCTTT
CASSGRETSNTEAFF
>TRBV5-4|TRBJ2-3|TRBD2|NA
TGTGCCAGCAGCGTTGTAGCGGGAGGAGTAGGAGATACGCAGTATTTT
CASSVVAGGVGDTQYF
>TRBV10-1|TRBJ2-1|NA|NA
TGCGCCAGCAGTCCCCAGTTTTCTTACAATGAGCAGTTCTTC
CASSPQFSYNEQFF
>TRBV24-1|TRBJ2-1|NA|NA
TGTGCCACCAGTGATTCGGGGCAGGGACACGATGAGCAGTTCTTC
CATSDSGQGHDEQFF
>TRBV3-1/TRBV3-2|TRBJ2-7|NA|NA
TGTGCCAGCAGCCAAGATCGGGGGAAGGGCTACGAGCAGTACTTC
CASSQDRGKGYEQYF
>TRBV6-5|TRBJ1-2|NA|NA
TGTGCCAGCAGTTACTCTGATGACAGTCCCTCTGGCTACACCTTC
CASSYSDDSPSGYTF
>TRBV6-6|TRBJ2-7|NA|NA
TGTGCCAGCAGCGACGGGTACGAGCAGTACTTC
CASSDGYEQYF
>TRBV5-1|TRBJ1-3|NA|NA
TGCGCCAGCAGCTCGGACTGGGGAAACACCATATATTTT
CASSSDWGNTIYF
>TRBV19|TRBJ1-5|TRBD1|NA
TGTGCCAGTAGCACCGGGACAGGGTTTGTGGGCAATCAGCCCCAGCATTTT
CASSTGTGFVGNQPQHF
>TRBV18|TRBJ2-7|TRBD1|NA
TGTGCCAGCTCCCCAAGGGACAGCACCTACGAGCAGTACTTC
CASSPRDSTYEQYF
>TRBV5-1|TRBJ2-1|TRBD2|NA
TGCGCCAGCGCGGTGAGCGGGGGGCCGATCAATGAGCAGTTCTTC
CASAVSGGPINEQFF
>TRBV11-2|TRBJ1-1|NA|once
TGTGCCAGCAGCTTAGCCCCTTTGAGGGGGGGCACTGAAGCTTTCTTT
CASSLAPLRGGTEAFF
>TRBV18|TRBJ2-3|TRBD2|NA
TGTGCCAGCTCACCACCGAGCGGGAGGGCCACAGATACGCAGTATTTT
CASSPPSGRATDTQYF
>TRBV5-1|TRBJ1-1|TRBD1|NA
TGCGCCAGCAGCTTAGACAGGGCGGGCACTGAAGCTTTCTTT
CASSLDRAGTEAFF
>TRBV3-1/TRBV3-2|TRBJ2-7|NA|NA
TGTGCCAGCAGCCAATGGACTACTACGTGGGAGCAGTACTTC
CASSQWTTTWEQYF
>TRBV7-9|TRBJ2-5|NA|NA
TGTGCCAGCAGCTTACGTCAGCAGGTGACAGAGACCCAGTACTTC
CASSLRQQVTETQYF
>TRBV6-5|TRBJ1-6|TRBD1|NA
TGTGCCAGCAGGCCAGGGGGCGCAGGTAATTCACCCCTCCACTTT
CASRPGGAGNSPLHF
>TRBV11-2|TRBJ1-2|TRBD1|NA
TGTGCCAGCAGCGCCCTCAGGGGGCGCCGTCATGGCTACACCTTC
CASSALRGRRHGYTF
>TRBV5-1|TRBJ2-3|TRBD2|NA
TGCGCCAGCGCCCTATGGGAGGGGAGACTGACAGATACGCAGTATTTT
CASALWEGRLTDTQYF
>TRBV5-6|TRBJ1-1|TRBD1|NA
TGTGCCAGCAGCCAGGGGGACTTGAACACTGAAGCTTTCTTT
CASSQGDLNTEAFF
>TRBV9|TRBJ2-7|TRBD1|NA
TGTGCCAGCAGCGTAGCGGGACAGGGTACCTACGAGCAGTACTTC
CASSVAGQGTYEQYF
>TRBV9|TRBJ1-1|NA|once
TGTGCCAGCAGCGCTGCCGGGTTCACTGAAGCTTTCTTT
CASSAAGFTEAFF
>TRBV25-1|TRBJ1-2|NA|NA
TGTGCCAGCAGTGACACAGGGATCTATGGCTACACCTTC
CASSDTGIYGYTF
>TRBV5-4|TRBJ1-1|NA|once
TGTGCCAGCAGCTTGCCGGGGGTAAGCACTGAAGCTTTCTTT
CASSLPGVSTEAFF
>TRBV9|TRBJ1-5|NA|NA
TGTGCCAGCAGCGCGCAGGGTCTTGGCAATCAGCCCCAGCATTTT
CASSAQGLGNQPQHF
>TRBV4-1|TRBJ2-1|TRBD2|NA
TGCGCCAGCAGCCCTCTCACTCGAACTAGCGGGGGGTACAATGAGCAGTTCTTC
CASSPLTRTSGGYNEQFF
>TRBV11-2|TRBJ2-1|NA|few
TGTGCCAGCAGCTTAATTCGGGGGGACACTTACAATGAGCAGTTCTTC
CASSLIRGDTYNEQFF
>TRBV7-2|TRBJ2-3|TRBD2|NA
TGTGCCAGCATCGGCTGGGGGGGAGGGCAAGGAGATACGCAGTATTTT
CASIGWGGGQGDTQYF
>TRBV5-1|TRBJ2-3|TRBD1|NA
TGCGCCAGCAGCCCCCGGGACAGGGGTACAGATACGCAGTATTTT
CASSPRDRGTDTQYF
>TRBV27|TRBJ2-7|NA|NA
TGTGCCAGCAGTTTATCTTTTCCCAACTACGAGCAGTACTTC
CASSLSFPNYEQYF
>TRBV5-1|TRBJ1-1|TRBD1|few
TGCGCCAGCACCCCGACAGGGGCTAACACTGAAGCTTTCTTT
CASTPTGANTEAFF
>TRBV18|TRBJ1-3|NA|NA
TGTGCCAGCACTAATCAGGGATCGACTGGAAACACCATATATTTT
CASTNQGSTGNTIYF
>TRBV9|TRBJ2-3|NA|NA
TGTGCCAGCAGCCCCCGAGTGGATACGCAGTATTTT
CASSPRVDTQYF
>TRBV6-4|TRBJ2-2|NA|few
TGTGCCAGCACTCAGGGGAAGGAGAAGCCCCGGAACACCGGGGAGCTGTTTTTT
CASTQGKEKPRNTGELFF
>TRBV9|TRBJ2-5|TRBD2|once
TGTGCCAGCAGTATTAGCGGGGGGGCGGAGACCCAGTACTTC
CASSISGGAETQYF
>TRBV11-2|TRBJ2-5|NA|NA
TGTGCCAGCAGCTTAGGAAGCGGACTGAGAGAGACCCAGTACTTC
CASSLGSGLRETQYF
>TRBV12-5|TRBJ2-6|NA|NA
TGTGCTAGTGGTTCCTTACCTCTATTGAGCTCTGGGGCCAACGTCCTGACTTTC
CASGSLPLLSSGANVLTF
>TRBV25-1|TRBJ1-5|NA|NA
TGTGCCAGCAGTGAATGGGGGGTGGGCCAGCCCCAGCATTTT
CASSEWGVGQPQHF
>TRBV2|TRBJ2-7|TRBD2|NA
TGTGCCAGCAGTGACATAGCGGGAGGGCGGCAGTACTTC
CASSDIAGGRQYF